The 25 T cell receptor beta chains below were found in one sample sequenced in a study of T cell changes during pregnancy in multiple sclerosis. TCRdb's table, derived via immunoSEQ multiplex PCR, lists solely in-frame clones and lacks some. The sample gives 75,000 to 80,000 clones, around 93% of which show up once; 0.65% to 0.75% is in the top ten. Sequenced here: peripheral blood, sampled in the second trimester of pregnancy. Receptors were obtained from a female donor in good health, enrolled as a control in a pregnancy study.

The CDR3: CASSPSQGASGYTF. CDR3 DNA sequence: TGTGCCAGCAGCCCCTCACAGGGGGCGTCGGGCTACACCTTC. The rearrangement joins TRBV7-2 to TRBJ1-2; TRBD1 matches at 9 bases. With 5 bases clipped from V and 8 bases from J, the junction kept 9 bases outside the gene matches. The CDR3 consists of 14 residues. In germline, CDR1 is SGHTA, CDR2 FQGNSA. Variable domain in full (rest from reference TRBV7-2 and TRBJ1-2): GAGVSQSPSNKVTEKGKDVELRCDPISGHTALYWYRQSLGQGLEFLIYFQGNSAPDKSGLPSDRFSAERTGGSVSTLTIQRTQQEDSAVYLCASSPSQGASGYTFGSGTRLTVV.

The chain combines TRBV7-8 with TRBJ1-1; D is ambiguous. V was pared by 3 bases and J by 0 bases, with 11 bases between. Germline CDR1 and CDR2: SGHVS and FQNEAQ. The CDR3 sequence is 15 residues long. CDR3 sequence: CASSFVSTLNTEAFF. DNA of the CDR3: TGTGCCAGCAGCTTTGTTTCGACTCTGAACACTGAAGCTTTCTTT.

The chain links TRBV10-3 to TRBJ2-7; maybe TRBD2 (7 bases). Germline CDR1 reads ENHRY; CDR2 reads SYGVKD. This CDR3 spans 14 amino acids. Trimming cost V 4 bases and J 6 bases, with 16 bases left between them. CDR3 DNA sequence: TGTGCCATCAGTGTAGGGGGGGGCGCCTCCGAGCAGTACTTC. Translated, it gives CAISVGGGASEQYF.

J is TRBJ2-1 and V is TRBV7-3, with TRBD2 identical over 8 bases. The ends lost 2 bases at V and 9 bases at J; junction bases unmatched: 6. CDR1 is SGHTA, CDR2 FQGTGA, per germline. The CDR3 has 14 residues. The CDR3 bases are TGTGCCAGCAGCTTACTCGGGGGGGCGGGTGAGCAGTTCTTC. Translation gives CASSLLGGAGEQFF.

The sample holds one count of this clone. The chain links TRBV11-3 to TRBJ1-1; D is possibly TRBD1 (6 bases). The germline gives CDR1 SGHNT, CDR2 YENEEA. This CDR3 has 16 amino acids. V lost 5 bases and J 7 bases, leaving 23 bases between the germline ends. Here the CDR3 reads CASSPAGTTFSGEAFF. For the CDR3, the DNA is TGTGCCAGCAGCCCAGCCGGGACAACCTTTTCGGGTGAAGCTTTCTTT.

V is TRBV19 and J is TRBJ1-1, with 7 bases matching TRBD1. With V trimmed by 5 bases and J by 2 bases, 5 bases remained unmatched. The CDR3 spans 14 residues. Germline V lookup: CDR1 LNHDA, CDR2 SQIVND (reference sequence). For the CDR3, the DNA is TGTGCCAGTAGTCCAAGACAGGGAAACACTGAAGCTTTCTTT. It codes for CASSPRQGNTEAFF.

V gene TRBV19 combines with J gene TRBJ2-1, with 11 bases that match TRBD2. Germline trimming cut 3 bases from V and 3 bases from J; bases unmatched to any gene: 7. CDR1 is LNHDA and CDR2 is SQIVND in the germline V gene (reference sequence). The CDR3 sequence is 17 residues long. The CDR3 DNA sequence: TGTGCCAGTAGTATGAGGCCTAGCGGGGGGCTCTACAATGAGCAGTTCTTC. As protein: CASSMRPSGGLYNEQFF.

The chain combines TRBV6-1 with TRBJ1-2, with no clear D. CDR3 size: 16 residues. CDR1 and CDR2 from the germline V gene are MNHNS and SASEGT. The V end lost 3 bases, the J end lost 0 bases, and 14 bases lay between the germline ends. The CDR3: CASSEGVTAANYGYTF. CDR3 bases: TGTGCCAGCAGTGAGGGCGTCACCGCCGCTAACTATGGCTACACCTTC.

This clone was picked up one time. The rearrangement links TRBV6-5 to TRBJ2-7, with D maybe TRBD2 (6 bases). This CDR3 is built from 15 residues. V lost 1 base, J lost 0 bases, and 10 bases lay in between. Germline values: CDR1 MNHEY, CDR2 SVGAGI. The CDR3, as DNA: TGTGCCAGCAGTTACTTGGGACTCAACTCCTACGAGCAGTACTTC. This sequence encodes CASSYLGLNSYEQYF.

The chain links TRBV5-6 to TRBJ1-6; perhaps TRBD1 as D (6 bases). V gave up 3 bases and J gave up 8 bases, with 21 bases separating them. CDR3 length equals 17 residues. Germline CDR1 is SGHDT and CDR2 is YYEEEE. As DNA, the CDR3 is TGTGCCAGCAGCTCGGAGCTGAATGGGGGCTTTGATTCACCCCTCCACTTT. This sequence encodes CASSSELNGGFDSPLHF.

The chain has TRBV19 and TRBJ1-2, with D uncertain. Trimming left V 5 bases short and J 4 bases short, with 14 bases between. From germline, CDR1 is LNHDA and CDR2 SQIVND (reference sequence). CDR3 length: 14 residues. CDR3 sequence reads: CASSPRYTSYGYTF. CDR3 coding DNA: TGTGCCAGTAGTCCCAGATACACCAGCTATGGCTACACCTTC. The variable domain in full, completed from reference TRBV19 and TRBJ1-2, reads DGGITQSPKYLFRKEGQNVTLSCEQNLNHDAMYWYRQDPGQGLRLIYYSQIVNDFQKGDIAEGYSVSREKKESFPLTVTSAQKNPTAFYLCASSPRYTSYGYTFGSGTRLTVV.

The rearrangement joins TRBV30 to TRBJ2-2, with TRBD1 matching 7 bases. Germline V gene sequence: CDR1 GTSNPN, CDR2 SVGIG (reference sequence). There are 17 residues in the CDR3. Trimming cost V 0 bases and J 5 bases; bases outside gene matches: 12. CDR3 coding DNA: TGTGCCTGGAGTGTTTTTGGACAGGCGGCAAGGACCGGGGAGCTGTTTTTT. Protein: CAWSVFGQAARTGELFF.

The chain is built from TRBV9 and TRBJ1-3, with TRBD1 identical over 7 bases. Per the germline V gene, CDR1 is SGDLS and CDR2 is YYNGEE. V was clipped by 3 bases and J by 0 bases; unmatched bases: 0. The CDR3 runs 14 residues. CDR3 DNA: TGTGCCAGCAGCGGGACAGGCTCTGGAAACACCATATATTTT. The encoded protein is CASSGTGSGNTIYF.

J is TRBJ2-1 and V is TRBV4-3; TRBD1 matches 7 bases. CDR1 and CDR2 (germline): LGHNA, YSLEER. V trimming: 0 bases; J trimming: 5 bases; junction bases outside the gene matches: 4. The CDR3 runs to 15 residues. The DNA of the CDR3 is TGCGCCAGCAGCCAAGACGGGACAGTTAACAATGAGCAGTTCTTC. Translated: CASSQDGTVNNEQFF.

The chain carries TRBV6-5 and TRBJ1-1, with TRBD1 identical over 7 bases. Germline CDR1 and CDR2: MNHEY and SVGAGI. V shed 6 bases and J 8 bases; nucleotides not matched to a gene: 9. The CDR3 has 13 amino acids. The chain's CDR3 is CASSLTGKGEAFF. In nucleotides, the CDR3 is TGTGCCAGCAGCCTGACAGGGAAAGGGGAAGCTTTCTTT.

V gene TRBV19 combines with J gene TRBJ1-6; tentative D call: TRBD1 (5 bases). V was clipped by 2 bases and J by 3 bases, with 11 bases between them. Germline assignment: CDR1 LNHDA and CDR2 SQIVND (reference sequence). The CDR3 runs to 16 residues. CDR3 DNA: TGTGCCAGTAGTATACCCTCCAGGGACTATAATTCACCCCTCCACTTT. It is translated as CASSIPSRDYNSPLHF.

The J gene is TRBJ1-2, the V gene TRBV25-1; 8 nucleotides line up with TRBD1. Germline CDR1 and CDR2: MGHDK and SYGVNS. This CDR3 has 16 amino acids. The V and J ends lost 4 bases and 3 bases, in that order; junction bases with no gene match: 10. The CDR3 bases are TGTGCCAGCAGTGGGGGGTCAGGGGGCGATTACTATGGCTACACCTTC. Encoded protein: CASSGGSGGDYYGYTF.

The rearrangement uses TRBV7-9 and TRBJ1-1, with D tentatively TRBD1 (6 bases). Germline CDR1 SEHNR, CDR2 FQNEAQ (reference sequence). This CDR3 contains 16 residues. Trimming stripped 3 bases from V and 2 bases from J, with 16 bases between. Here the CDR3 reads CASSFLQGLTNTEAFF. The CDR3 DNA reads as TGTGCCAGCAGCTTCTTACAGGGCTTGACAAACACTGAAGCTTTCTTT.

CDR3 coding DNA: TGTGCCAGCCGAGTGGCAGACAGCTCTGGGGCCAACGTCCTGACTTTC. Amino acids: CASRVADSSGANVLTF. The chain joins TRBV6-6 to TRBJ2-6, with a tentative D call TRBD1 (5 bases). Germline assignment: CDR1 MNHNY and CDR2 SVGAGI (reference sequence). Trimming removed 8 bases from V and 0 bases from J, with 14 bases in between. The CDR3 totals 16 residues.

The J gene is TRBJ1-5, the V gene TRBV7-2, with TRBD1 as a possible D gene (6 bases). Germline values: CDR1 SGHTA, CDR2 FQGNSA. CDR3 length: 16 residues. Trimming stripped 3 bases from V and 5 bases from J, with 17 bases between. This chain's CDR3 is CASSLRGGGVYQPQHF. In nucleotides, the CDR3 is TGTGCCAGCAGCTTGCGGGGAGGGGGGGTTTATCAGCCCCAGCATTTT. Full variable domain (remainder filled in from reference TRBV7-2 and TRBJ1-5): GAGVSQSPSNKVTEKGKDVELRCDPISGHTALYWYRQSLGQGLEFLIYFQGNSAPDKSGLPSDRFSAERTGGSVSTLTIQRTQQEDSAVYLCASSLRGGGVYQPQHFGDGTRLSIL.

The chain has TRBV19 and TRBJ1-5; TRBD1 matches at 7 bases. The J segment lost 5 bases and the V segment lost 5 bases, leaving 3 bases of the junction unmatched. The V gene's germline CDR1 is LNHDA and CDR2 SQIVND (reference sequence). This CDR3 has 13 residues. The DNA for the CDR3 is TGTGCCAGTAGTGCTCAGGGGGATCAGCCCCAGCATTTT. Its protein product is CASSAQGDQPQHF.

V and J are TRBV6-1 and TRBJ2-7; 8 nucleotides match TRBD1. The CDR3 extends over 15 amino acids. Germline V gene sequence: CDR1 MNHNS, CDR2 SASEGT. Losses at the gene ends were 7 bases for V and 1 base for J; bases not matched to a gene: 9. The CDR3 region has the DNA TGTGCCAGCACCCAGGACAGGGTTTCATCCTACGAGCAGTACTTC. It is translated as CASTQDRVSSYEQYF.

The V call is TRBV25-1, the J call TRBJ2-2; D may be TRBD1 (5 bases). V was pared by 1 base and J by 2 bases, with 17 bases between. Germline values: CDR1 MGHDK, CDR2 SYGVNS. This CDR3 spans 18 amino acids. Here the CDR3 reads CASSESGKGLPNTGELFF. CDR3 nucleotide sequence: TGTGCCAGCAGTGAATCGGGCAAGGGGCTACCCAACACCGGGGAGCTGTTTTTT.

This clone was seen a single time. V gene TRBV9 combines with J gene TRBJ2-1; TRBD2 agrees at 11 bases. V was clipped by 5 bases and J by 8 bases; unmatched bases: 9. The CDR3 is 15 amino acids. Germline V gives CDR1 SGDLS, CDR2 YYNGEE. The CDR3 DNA is TGTGCCAGCAGGTACGGGACTAGCGGCGAAGATGAGCAGTTCTTC. It translates to CASRYGTSGEDEQFF.

The chain combines TRBV6-4 with TRBJ2-3; the match to TRBD2 covers 9 bases. CDR1 MRHNA and CDR2 SNTAGT come from the germline V gene. V trimming: 5 bases; J trimming: 2 bases; junction bases outside the gene matches: 5. The CDR3 totals 15 residues. CDR3 DNA: TGTGCCAGCAGTCCCGGACTAGCGATCACAGATACGCAGTATTTT. Its translation: CASSPGLAITDTQYF.